This T cell receptor beta chain came from a study of CD8+CD57+ T cells in acquired aplastic anemia. Looking at the study overall: Sorted CD4+ and CD8+ cells gave a mean 3.2 ug DNA, range about 0.19 to 27.4 ug. Study-level results: Patients and controls had in common approximately 29 CD8+ CDR3 sequences. Levels of CD8+ Simpson's diversity were not significantly distinct in patients versus controls.

Germline V gene lookup returns CDR1 LNHNV and CDR2 YYDKDF (reference sequence). The CDR3 sequence is 15 residues long. For this clonotype: Its antigen is undetermined. The junction and the germline gene differ at one end; a read error may be behind it.

The template used for profiling TCR beta VDJ and CDR3 was genomic DNA. TCRdb re-analysed the reads in MiXCR, keeping a single row per CDR3 protein. The table lists over 150,000 distinct CDR3 sequences, about two thirds of them singletons, with around 45% in the top ten. The authors sequenced patients whose flow cytometry had shown CD8+CD57+ cell expansion. Patients were therapy-naive when their blood was sampled. The receptor was isolated from a human donor with aplastic anemia. The chain combines TRBV15 with TRBJ1-5; 7 bases line up with TRBD1. Sequenced input: sorted CD4+, CD8+, or CD8+CD57+ T cells (not recorded which) from PBMCs. The CDR3 DNA is TGTGCCACCAGCAGCGAACAGGGGAATTTGGAGCCCCAGCACTTT. Residues: CATSSEQGNLEPQHF.